Presented here are 32 T cell receptor beta chains from one specimen sequenced in a study of T cell clonality in common variable immunodeficiency. Repertoires were generated with immunoSEQ multiplex PCR, while TCRdb's copy carries only in-frame clones and drops some. The sample is made up of 35,000 to 55,000 clones, none counted only once. Sequencing was performed on peripheral blood mononuclear cells. The receptor set was obtained from a person aged 18 to 70 in good health.

The sample holds many counts of this clone. Mismatch with germline at one junction end may stem from a read error. The read falls 3 residues short of the CDR3 end, and the missing part is taken from the germline J gene. This sequence joins TRBV5-1 and TRBJ1-4; unclear D gene. This CDR3 contains 14 residues. Germline V gene data show CDR1 as SGHRS and CDR2 as YFSETQ. CDR3 sequence: CASSVDGTTEKLFF. CDR3 DNA, as far as it was read: TGCGCCAGCAGCGTCGACGGTACTACTGAAAAA.

This clone was observed at least ten times. Read data end 3 residues before the CDR3 end; the end is taken from the germline J gene. This chain connects TRBV7-3 to TRBJ1-6; no clear D gene. V shed 3 bases and J shed 5 bases, with 8 bases lying between them. Germline V lookup: CDR1 SGHTA, CDR2 FQGTGA. The CDR3 has 14 residues. Incomplete CDR3 DNA: TGTGCCAGCAGCTTCGGCAGGAATAATTCACCC. Protein sequence: CASSFGRNNSP. The CDR3 in its entirety is CASSFGRNNSPLHF.

Ten or more counts support this clone. The read ends 3 residues before the CDR3 terminus; that terminus is restored from the germline J gene. The chain recombines TRBV7-2 with TRBJ2-3; TRBD2 matches at 8 bases. V gave up 2 bases and J gave up 6 bases; unmatched junction bases: 7. The CDR3 extends over 15 amino acids. CDR1 and CDR2 from the germline V gene are SGHTA and FQGNSA. CDR3: CASSLSAGGPDTQYF. CDR3 bases read: TGTGCCAGCAGCTTATCCGCGGGGGGACCCGATACG.

This clone was observed at least ten times. The read terminates 3 residues ahead of where the CDR3 ends, so the germline J gene completes it. This sequence joins TRBV20-1 and TRBJ2-3; TRBD2 matches at 7 bases. The CDR3 spans 17 residues. Germline V CDR1 and CDR2: DFQATT, SNEGSKA (reference sequence). J gave up 1 base and V 0 bases, and 10 bases lay outside the gene matches. Incomplete CDR3 DNA: TGCAGTGCTAGAGATAGGAGAGCTAGCGGTGGCACAGATACG. Translation: CSARDRRASGGTDT. The whole CDR3 protein reads CSARDRRASGGTDTQYF.

This clone has ten or more counts. The CDR3 extends 3 residues past the end of the read, so its final part is completed from the germline J gene. The V gene is TRBV19, the J gene TRBJ1-1, with D possibly TRBD1 on 5 matching bases. The ends were cut back, 4 bases at V and 4 bases at J, with 13 bases in the middle. This CDR3 spans 14 amino acids. The germline V gene encodes CDR1 LNHDA and CDR2 SQIVND (reference sequence). This CDR3 is CASSTRLGGTEAFF. The DNA read from the CDR3 is TGTGCCAGTAGTACCCGATTGGGGGGCACTGAA.

This clone was found many times. The observed sequence ends 3 residues before the CDR3 terminus, with the missing tail filled in from the germline J gene. This rearrangement joins TRBV5-1 to TRBJ2-2; 9 positions match TRBD1. CDR3 size: 16 residues. Germline CDR1 and CDR2: SGHRS and YFSETQ. Unmatched junction bases numbered 4, after V lost 4 bases and J lost 0 bases. Partial CDR3 DNA: TGCGCCAGCAGCAAGAGACAGGGGGCGAACACCGGGGAG. Its protein is CASSKRQGANTGE. The CDR3 in its entirety is CASSKRQGANTGELFF.

This clone was counted ten times or more. With the read ending 3 residues before the CDR3 end, the germline J gene is used to fill in that end. The chain couples TRBV11-3 to TRBJ2-1; the D gene is possibly TRBD1 (6 bases). Germline CDR1 SGHNT, CDR2 YENEEA. The CDR3 runs 13 residues. With 5 bases removed from V and 7 bases from J, the gap between germline ends came to 12 bases. The DNA read from the CDR3 is TGTGCCAGCAGCCAGGGGCGTTGGAATGAG. Amino acid sequence: CASSQGRWNE. The whole CDR3 is CASSQGRWNEQFF.

This clone was observed many times. The read finishes 3 residues shy of the CDR3 end, and the germline J gene is used to complete it. V usage is TRBV12-3 or TRBV12-4 and J usage is TRBJ1-1, with D hard to call. V lost 3 bases to trimming and J lost 0 bases, with 14 bases between them. The CDR3 totals 16 residues. Partial CDR3 DNA: TGTGCCAGCAGTTTTGCAGAGTACCTCATGAACACTGAA. This translates into CASSFAEYLMNTE. The full CDR3 reads CASSFAEYLMNTEAFF.

This clone occurred many times. The CDR3 end is not reached by the read, which stops 3 residues before it; the germline J gene fills it in. This chain connects TRBV7-6 to TRBJ1-6, with TRBD1 as a possible D gene (5 bases). In germline, CDR1 is SGHVS, CDR2 FNYEAQ. The CDR3 is 14 amino acids. CDR3 DNA (partial): TGTGCCAGCAGCTTAGGGGAGGGGCGCTCGGCC. Amino acid sequence: CASSLGEGRSA. The CDR3 reads in full as CASSLGEGRSALHF.

There are many counts of this clone. Read data end 3 residues before the CDR3 end; the end is taken from the germline J gene. The rearrangement uses TRBV2 and TRBJ2-1; 7 bases match TRBD1. V was clipped by 7 bases and J by 9 bases; unmatched bases: 15. This CDR3 is built from 15 residues. Germline V CDR1 and CDR2: SNHLY, FYNNEI. Here the CDR3 reads CASKQGQGVSSEQFF. The DNA read from the CDR3 is TGTGCCAGCAAGCAGGGGCAGGGGGTGAGCAGTGAG.

This clone was found many times. The sequenced part of the CDR3 DNA is TGTGCCAGCCGGGGACTAGCCGATAATGAG. Translated, it gives CASRGLADNE. The CDR3 reads in full as CASRGLADNEQFF. The chain is built from TRBV19 and TRBJ2-1; 9 bases align to TRBD2. The read stops 3 residues short of the end of the CDR3; the missing end is completed from the germline J gene. Looked up from germline, CDR1 is LNHDA and CDR2 is SQIVND (reference sequence). Trimming at V came to 9 bases and at J to 7 bases, leaving 7 bases not matched to a gene. The CDR3 consists of 13 residues.

This clone was picked up many times. The read ends 3 residues shy of where the CDR3 ends; the end is completed using the germline J gene. This chain links TRBV6-2 or TRBV6-3 with TRBJ2-5; 16 positions match TRBD2. V lost 5 bases and J lost 4; bases outside the gene matches: 4. The CDR3 is made up of 16 amino acids. In germline, CDR1 is MNHEY, CDR2 SVGEGT. The sequenced CDR3 bases are TGTGCCAGCAGTGGGACTAGCGGGGGGGCCACAGAGACC. Amino acids: CASSGTSGGATET. The full CDR3 reads CASSGTSGGATETQYF.

This clone was counted ten times or more. Coverage ceases 3 residues before the CDR3 finishes, and the germline J gene fills in the end. The chain joins TRBV27 to TRBJ2-1; TRBD2 might be the D (6 bases). Trimming left V 2 bases short and J 5 bases short, with 13 bases between. This CDR3 has 15 amino acids. Germline CDR1 reads MNHEY; CDR2 reads SMNVEV (reference sequence). Here the CDR3 reads CASSLGFGTDNEQFF. The DNA read from the CDR3 is TGTGCCAGCAGTTTAGGTTTTGGGACTGACAATGAG.

Turning to this clone: The read ends 3 residues shy of where the CDR3 ends; the end is completed using the germline J gene. This chain joins TRBV2 and TRBJ2-7; the match to TRBD1 covers 8 bases. V trimming: 7 bases; J trimming: 5 bases; junction bases outside the gene matches: 10. The CDR3 length is 14 residues. Germline V gene data show CDR1 as SNHLY and CDR2 as FYNNEI. The CDR3 reads CASNVDRELDEQYF. CDR3 bases read: TGTGCCAGCAATGTGGACAGGGAGTTGGACGAG.

This clone appeared many times. The CDR3 end falls 3 residues outside the read, so it is completed with the germline J gene. This rearrangement joins TRBV23-1 to TRBJ2-1; 8 nucleotides match TRBD2. TRBV23-1 is placed among ORFs of uncertain function. This CDR3 region has 15 residues. Trimming cost V 1 base and J 5 bases; bases outside gene matches: 4. The CDR3: CASSQFAGGNNEQFF. The covered CDR3 bases are TGCGCCAGCAGTCAATTTGCGGGGGGTAACAATGAG.

This clone has ten or more counts. The CDR3 goes on 3 residues after the read ends, and that part is filled in from the germline J gene. J is TRBJ2-1 and V is TRBV4-2; possibly TRBD1 or TRBD2 for D (7 bases each). From germline, CDR1 is LGHNA and CDR2 YNFKEQ. This CDR3 comprises 16 residues. The V and J ends lost 7 bases and 9 bases respectively, with 25 bases between them. Here the CDR3 reads CASKQQGRAGVGEQFF. The covered CDR3 bases are TGTGCCAGCAAACAACAGGGGAGGGCGGGAGTGGGTGAG.

This clone was seen ten or more times. The missing CDR3 end, 3 residues past where the read stops, is filled in from the germline J gene. This chain uses TRBV14 with TRBJ1-1; tentatively, D is TRBD1 (6 bases). The germline V gene encodes CDR1 SGHDN and CDR2 FVKESK. With 5 bases removed from V and 0 bases from J, the gap between germline ends came to 13 bases. The CDR3 has 15 residues. The CDR3 bases that were read are TGTGCCAGCAGCGGCTCGACAGGTTTGAACACTGAA. Translated: CASSGSTGLNTE. The full CDR3 protein is CASSGSTGLNTEAFF.

This clone was counted at least ten times. The CDR3 extends 3 residues past the end of the read, so its final part is completed from the germline J gene. The J gene is TRBJ1-1, the V gene TRBV6-1, with D uncertain. CDR1 and CDR2 from the germline V gene are MNHNS and SASEGT. Deletions cut 4 bases from V and 3 bases from J, with 12 bases between. The CDR3 has 14 residues. The CDR3 loop is CASSALQRYTEAFF. Partial CDR3 DNA: TGTGCCAGCAGTGCCCTACAGCGGTACACTGAA.

Many counts were recorded for this clone. The read falls 3 residues short of the CDR3 end, and the missing part is taken from the germline J gene. The chain has TRBV13 and TRBJ2-2; D is unresolved. V was cut by 1 base and J by 8 bases, with 8 bases left in between. The CDR3 totals 13 residues. Germline loops: CDR1 PRHDT, CDR2 FYEKMQ (reference sequence). The CDR3 protein is CASSLVPSGELFF. CDR3 bases read: TGTGCCAGCAGCTTAGTCCCGTCTGGGGAG.

This clone has at least ten counts. The CDR3 end is not reached by the read, which stops 3 residues before it; the germline J gene fills it in. The rearrangement uses TRBV5-6 and TRBJ2-5; perhaps D is TRBD1 or TRBD2 (5 bases each). The CDR3 has 15 residues. Trimming removed 0 bases at V and 5 bases at J, with 14 bases between. Germline CDR1 and CDR2: SGHDT and YYEEEE. The DNA read from the CDR3 is TGTGCCAGCAGCTTGGATGACAGAGGGTTGGAGACC. As protein: CASSLDDRGLET. The whole CDR3 protein reads CASSLDDRGLETQYF.

This clone was detected many times. With the read ending 3 residues before the CDR3 end, the germline J gene is used to fill in that end. This rearrangement joins TRBV20-1 to TRBJ1-1; the match to TRBD1 covers 8 bases. Germline trimming cut 1 base from V and 7 bases from J; bases unmatched to any gene: 8. Looked up from germline, CDR1 is DFQATT and CDR2 is SNEGSKA (reference sequence). This CDR3 comprises 14 residues. The CDR3 DNA, read in part, is TGCAGTGCTAGAGTTGGACAGGGCGACCTTGAA. This codes for CSARVGQGDLE. The whole CDR3 protein reads CSARVGQGDLEAFF.

This clone was picked up many times. Coverage ceases 3 residues before the CDR3 finishes, and the germline J gene fills in the end. V gene TRBV20-1 combines with J gene TRBJ1-2, with D maybe TRBD1 (6 bases). Deletions cut 0 bases from V and 5 bases from J, with 16 bases between. The CDR3 extends over 15 amino acids. CDR1 is DFQATT and CDR2 is SNEGSKA in the germline V gene (reference sequence). The CDR3 sequence: CSAREAGEGVYGYTF. The part of the CDR3 DNA that was read is TGCAGTGCTAGAGAAGCAGGGGAAGGGGTTTATGGC.

This clone was counted many times. The read terminates 3 residues before the CDR3 end, so the remaining end is supplied by the germline J gene. V usage is TRBV28 and J usage is TRBJ1-2; tentative D call: TRBD1 (5 bases). Germline V gene sequence: CDR1 MDHEN, CDR2 SYDVKM. The CDR3 is 12 amino acids. CDR3 sequence reads: CASSPAGRGYTF. CDR3 DNA (partial): TGTGCCAGCAGCCCGGCAGGGCGAGGC.

This clone showed up many times. The sequence runs out 3 residues before the end of the CDR3; the remainder is reconstructed from the germline J gene. The genes are TRBV2 and TRBJ1-4, with 8 bases fitting TRBD1. Trimming at V came to 6 bases and at J to 7 bases, leaving 7 bases not matched to a gene. Germline V gives CDR1 SNHLY, CDR2 FYNNEI. The CDR3 totals 14 residues. The CDR3 sequence is CASRPPGGLEKLFF. CDR3 bases read: TGTGCCAGCAGACCCCCAGGGGGCCTTGAAAAA.

Many counts were recorded for this clone. The CDR3 end lies 3 residues beyond the end of the read and is filled in from the germline J gene. J is TRBJ2-5 and V is TRBV20-1; D may be TRBD1 (5 bases). Trimming left V 6 bases short and J 5 bases short, with 19 bases between. From germline, CDR1 is DFQATT and CDR2 SNEGSKA (reference sequence). The length of the CDR3 is 14 residues. The DNA read from the CDR3 is TGCAGTGCCCAGGGTCGTCCCGACCCCGAGACC. Translating it yields CSAQGRPDPET. The whole CDR3 is CSAQGRPDPETQYF.

This clone was detected ten times or more. The observed sequence ends 3 residues before the CDR3 terminus, with the missing tail filled in from the germline J gene. This chain links TRBV20-1 with TRBJ2-7; 10 bases are a match to TRBD2. With V trimmed by 4 bases and J by 6 bases, 9 bases remained unmatched. Germline lookup yields CDR1 DFQATT and CDR2 SNEGSKA (reference sequence). The CDR3 extends over 14 amino acids. The CDR3 DNA, read in part, is TGCAGTGCTAAGCGGGAGGGCCATAGGGGCGAG. Protein sequence: CSAKREGHRGE. The full CDR3 is CSAKREGHRGEQYF.

This clone was observed at least ten times. The read stops 3 residues short of the end of the CDR3; the missing end is completed from the germline J gene. The V and J genes are TRBV5-4 and TRBJ2-3; 9 bases are a match to TRBD2. Germline loops: CDR1 SGHNT, CDR2 YYREEE (reference sequence). V lost 0 bases to trimming and J lost 2 bases; unmatched junction nucleotides: 4. The CDR3 consists of 16 residues. The sequenced part of the CDR3 DNA is TGTGCCAGCAGCTTGGGTCTAGCGGGGATCACAGATACG. Its protein is CASSLGLAGITDT. The whole CDR3 sequence is CASSLGLAGITDTQYF. The whole variable domain, filled in from reference TRBV5-4 and TRBJ2-3, reads ETGVTQSPTHLIKTRGQQVTLRCSSQSGHNTVSWYQQALGQGPQFIFQYYREEENGRGNFPPRFSGLQFPNYSSELNVNALELDDSALYLCASSLGLAGITDTQYFGPGTRLTVL.

This clone has ten or more counts. Read data end 3 residues before the CDR3 end; the end is taken from the germline J gene. The V call is TRBV28, the J call TRBJ1-1; TRBD1 matches at 7 bases. Looked up from germline, CDR1 is MDHEN and CDR2 is SYDVKM. This CDR3 is 13 amino acids long. The ends lost 4 bases at V and 3 bases at J; junction bases unmatched: 2. Incomplete CDR3 DNA: TGTGCCAGCAGTTCGACAGGGCACACTGAA. Amino acids: CASSSTGHTE. The whole CDR3 is CASSSTGHTEAFF.

This clone was seen a handful of times. Read data end 3 residues before the CDR3 end; the end is taken from the germline J gene. This rearrangement joins TRBV7-9 to TRBJ2-7; D may be TRBD1 (8 bases). This CDR3 spans 14 amino acids. Germline loops: CDR1 SEHNR, CDR2 FQNEAQ (reference sequence). V lost 5 bases and J lost 2, with 13 bases in between. CDR3 in amino acids: CASSGRDRTYEQYF. The sequenced part of the CDR3 DNA is TGTGCCAGCAGCGGGAGGGACAGGACCTACGAG.

This clone showed up many times. The read falls 3 residues short of the CDR3 end, and the missing part is taken from the germline J gene. The chain links TRBV12-3 or TRBV12-4 to TRBJ1-3, with D tentatively TRBD1 (6 bases). Trimming took off 0 bases at V and 1 base at J, with 10 bases between the two ends. The CDR3 is 16 residues long. The CDR3 region is CASSLAGQRSGNTIYF. The CDR3 bases that were read are TGTGCCAGCAGTTTAGCCGGACAGAGGTCTGGAAACACC.

This clone was counted many times. The DNA ends 3 residues before the CDR3 does, and the rest of the CDR3 is filled in from the germline J gene. J is TRBJ1-4 and V is TRBV7-2; 7 bases agree with TRBD1. V shed 4 bases, J shed 5 bases, and the junction held 7 bases outside the gene matches. The CDR3 consists of 15 residues. The germline V gene encodes CDR1 SGHTA and CDR2 FQGNSA. CDR3 bases read: TGTGCCAGCAGCTATCAGATCAGGGGGAATGAAAAA. Translated, it gives CASSYQIRGNEK. The whole CDR3 protein reads CASSYQIRGNEKLFF.

This clone was observed at least ten times. The read terminates 3 residues before the CDR3 end, so the remaining end is supplied by the germline J gene. The chain joins TRBV15 to TRBJ1-2; unclear D gene. The CDR3 spans 13 residues. V lost 0 bases to trimming and J lost 2 bases, with 4 bases between them. Germline V gene lookup returns CDR1 LNHNV and CDR2 YYDKDF (reference sequence). The CDR3 bases that were read are TGTGCCACCAGCAGAGATATAAACTATGGC. This encodes CATSRDINYG. The full CDR3 is CATSRDINYGYTF.